A single sample is the source of the 30 T cell receptor beta chains below, sequenced in a study of CD8+ T cells in alopecia areata. Sequencing used cDNA as its template, made by extracting RNA and reverse transcribing it. Produced via immunoSEQ multiplex PCR; TCRdb's table is partial and in-frame only. The sample was found to contain approximately 300,000 clones, and every one recurs. Using CD4, CD8alpha, NKG2D, NKG2ACE and other markers, pooled cutaneous lymph node cells were sorted. Sequencing used CD4+ T cells sorted from a lymph node. The receptors shown here come from a C3H/HeJ mouse with alopecia areata. The strain bears MHC haplotype H2-k.

For this clone: The listed genes are named as in mouse. The read terminates 4 residues ahead of where the CDR3 ends, so the germline J gene completes it. The chain combines TRBV13-1 with TRBJ2-7, with 9 bases that match TRBD1. CDR1 is NSHNY and CDR2 is SYGAGN in the germline V gene. This CDR3 has 14 residues. The CDR3 is CASSEQGAVYEQYF. The sequenced part of the CDR3 DNA is TGTGCCAGCAGTGAACAGGGGGCGGTTTAT.

To note about this clone: Germline and genes here are mouse. The CDR3 end is not reached by the read, which stops 4 residues before it; the germline J gene fills it in. The genes are TRBV13-1 and TRBJ2-7; 8 bases are a match to TRBD2. The CDR3 spans 15 residues. The germline CDR1 and CDR2 sequences are NSHNY and SYGAGN. The V segment lost 0 bases and the J segment 0 bases; nucleotides outside the gene matches: 2. The part of the CDR3 DNA that was read is TGTGCCAGCAGTGATGCCTGGGGGGACTCCTAT. Amino acid sequence: CASSDAWGDSY. The CDR3 reads in full as CASSDAWGDSYEQYF.

For this clone: Gene names are the mouse ones. The CDR3 end is not reached by the read, which stops 4 residues before it; the germline J gene fills it in. V is TRBV17 and J is TRBJ2-1, with a tentative D call TRBD1 (6 bases). The CDR3 is 14 amino acids. V was clipped by 4 bases and J by 1 base, with 8 bases between them. Germline CDR1 is MNHDT and CDR2 is YYDKIL. This CDR3 reads CASSMGTNYAEQFF. Incomplete CDR3 DNA: TGTGCTAGCAGTATGGGGACAAACTATGCT.

This clone was observed a few times. These gene names are mouse names. The read comes to an end 4 residues before the CDR3 does, leaving the germline J gene to fill in the end. This chain connects TRBV5 to TRBJ2-1; D is unresolved. Germline V lookup: CDR1 LGHNA, CDR2 YNLKQL (reference sequence). V gave up 0 bases and J gave up 1 base, with 4 bases separating them. The CDR3 is 14 residues long. CDR3 protein: CASSQDKNYAEQFF. Incomplete CDR3 DNA: TGTGCCAGCAGCCAAGACAAAAACTATGCT.

This clone was picked up a small number of times. The genes and germline here are from mouse. The read terminates 4 residues before the CDR3 end, so the remaining end is supplied by the germline J gene. The chain joins TRBV13-1 to TRBJ2-5, with D maybe TRBD1 (7 bases). Per the germline V gene, CDR1 is NSHNY and CDR2 is SYGAGN. The CDR3 runs to 14 residues. The sequenced CDR3 bases are TGTGCCAGCAGTGAAAGGGGGCGGCGAGAC. It specifies CASSERGRRD. The full CDR3 protein reads CASSERGRRDTQYF.

This clone was counted between two and nine times. The gene symbols are mouse symbols. The covered CDR3 bases are TGTGCCAGCAGCCAAACCGGGACAACAAACACCGGG. Translating it yields CASSQTGTTNTG. The entire CDR3 protein reads CASSQTGTTNTGQLYF. The J gene is TRBJ2-2, the V gene TRBV5; D might be TRBD1 (6 bases). With the read ending 4 residues before the CDR3 end, the germline J gene is used to fill in that end. The CDR3 totals 16 residues. V was cut by 2 bases and J by 0 bases, with 10 bases left in between. Germline loops: CDR1 LGHNA, CDR2 YNLKQL (reference sequence).

This clone has only a few counts. Gene names refer to mouse genes. From the germline J gene comes the end of the CDR3, since the read stops 4 residues before it. The chain uses TRBV4 and TRBJ1-2; D perhaps matches TRBD1 (5 bases). This CDR3 contains 14 residues. The V end lost 3 bases, the J end lost 2 bases, and 10 bases lay between the germline ends. The germline V gene encodes CDR1 LGHDT and CDR2 YNNKQL (reference sequence). CDR3 region: CASSYQGGNSDYTF. The covered CDR3 bases are TGTGCCAGCAGCTACCAGGGCGGGAACTCC.

In regard to this clone: Gene labels here are mouse ones. The CDR3 is cut off 4 residues early in the read; its end comes from the germline J gene. This chain links TRBV13-2 with TRBJ2-5; D is possibly TRBD2 (6 bases). CDR3 length: 14 residues. Germline CDR1 is NNHNN and CDR2 is SYGAGS (reference sequence). V lost 3 bases and J 0 bases, leaving 8 bases between the germline ends. The sequenced part of the CDR3 DNA is TGTGCCAGCGGTGCCTGGGGTAACCAAGAC. Amino acids: CASGAWGNQD. The full CDR3 is CASGAWGNQDTQYF.

This clone was seen a few times. Mouse germline and gene names are used. The read terminates 4 residues ahead of where the CDR3 ends, so the germline J gene completes it. This chain joins TRBV13-3 and TRBJ1-2; 7 nucleotides match TRBD1. Germline trimming cut 1 base from V and 4 bases from J; bases unmatched to any gene: 7. CDR3 length equals 15 residues. CDR1 and CDR2 (germline): NNHDY, SYVADS. The CDR3 here is CASSDRRGRISDYTF. The CDR3 DNA, read in part, is TGTGCCAGCAGTGATAGGAGGGGGCGCATCTCC.

This clone was seen more than once but under ten times. Genes and germline come from the mouse. The CDR3 spells CASSEAQDSDYTF. The DNA read from the CDR3 is TGTGCCAGCAGTGAGGCCCAGGACTCC. The chain couples TRBV13-3 to TRBJ1-2, with no clear D. The sequence runs out 4 residues before the end of the CDR3; the remainder is reconstructed from the germline J gene. Germline V CDR1 and CDR2: NNHDY, SYVADS. V lost 2 bases to trimming and J lost 3 bases, with 8 bases between them. The CDR3 spans 13 residues.

In regard to this clone: Each gene name is a mouse one. The sequenced fragment ends 4 residues before the CDR3 boundary, so the rest is inferred from the germline J gene. The chain couples TRBV19 to TRBJ1-1; TRBD1 matches at 10 bases. Germline lookup yields CDR1 FNHDT and CDR2 SITEND (reference sequence). This CDR3 is built from 14 residues. The CDR3 bases that were read are TGTGCCAGCAGTATAGGACAGGGGGCGCGA. This codes for CASSIGQGAR. The whole CDR3 protein is CASSIGQGAREVFF.

As to this clone: Germline and genes: mouse. The read comes to an end 4 residues before the CDR3 does, leaving the germline J gene to fill in the end. The same CDR3 also results from other DNA sequences found in this sample. The rearrangement links TRBV13-2 to TRBJ2-1, with TRBD1 matching over 9 bases. Trimming at V came to 5 bases and at J to 3 bases, leaving 3 bases not matched to a gene. CDR1 is NNHNN, CDR2 SYGAGS, per germline (reference sequence). The CDR3 runs to 14 residues. The covered CDR3 bases are TGTGCCAGCGGCCCGACAGGGGGCTATGCT. It specifies CASGPTGGYA. The full CDR3 sequence reads CASGPTGGYAEQFF.

As concerns this clone: Gene labels here are mouse ones. This same CDR3 is encoded by further DNA sequences in the sample. The CDR3 loop reads CASSEQGRDAEQFF. The sequenced CDR3 bases are TGTGCCAGCAGTGAGCAGGGGAGGGATGCT. The J gene is TRBJ2-1, the V gene TRBV13-1; D might be TRBD1 (6 bases). Read coverage stops 4 residues before the CDR3 terminus; the germline J gene supplies the remainder. Germline V lookup: CDR1 NSHNY, CDR2 SYGAGN. The CDR3 covers 14 residues. Trimming left V 2 bases short and J 5 bases short, with 11 bases between.

This clone came up a few times. Gene names and germline refer to mouse. The read terminates 4 residues ahead of where the CDR3 ends, so the germline J gene completes it. This sample also contains other DNA sequences that code for the same CDR3. The genes are TRBV5 and TRBJ2-1; 7 nucleotides match TRBD2. Unmatched junction bases numbered 3, after V lost 4 bases and J lost 3 bases. Germline V lookup: CDR1 LGHNA, CDR2 YNLKQL (reference sequence). The CDR3 loop spans 14 amino acids. The covered CDR3 bases are TGTGCCAGCAGCCCCGCTGGGGGCTATGCT. It encodes CASSPAGGYA. The full CDR3 protein reads CASSPAGGYAEQFF.

With respect to this clone: The gene names given are mouse names. The observed sequence ends 4 residues before the CDR3 terminus, with the missing tail filled in from the germline J gene. The sample holds other DNA sequences that translate to the same CDR3. The chain links TRBV5 to TRBJ2-7, with 10 positions matching TRBD2. CDR3 length: 14 amino acids. Germline CDR1 and CDR2: LGHNA and YNLKQL (reference sequence). The V segment lost 4 bases and the J segment 3 bases; nucleotides outside the gene matches: 3. The CDR3 DNA, read in part, is TGTGCCAGCAGCCTCCGGGACTGGGGCTAT. As protein: CASSLRDWGY. The full-length CDR3 reads as CASSLRDWGYEQYF.

This clone has only a few counts. Here the gene names and germline are mouse. The sample contains more than one DNA sequence encoding this CDR3. CDR3 region: CASSAGTTYNSPLYF. The part of the CDR3 DNA that was read is TGTGCCAGCAGTGCCGGGACAACCTATAATTCGCCC. V gene TRBV13-1 combines with J gene TRBJ1-6, with D tentatively TRBD1 (6 bases). The read terminates 3 residues before the CDR3 end, so the remaining end is supplied by the germline J gene. TRBJ1-6 is known as an ORF, though its function is uncertain. The CDR3 has 15 amino acids. V was shortened by 3 bases and J by 2 bases, with 9 bases between the two germline ends. Germline values: CDR1 NSHNY, CDR2 SYGAGN.

Details on this clone: Germline and genes: mouse. The missing CDR3 end, 4 residues past where the read stops, is filled in from the germline J gene. The chain is built from TRBV13-3 and TRBJ2-3; 8 bases align to TRBD1. CDR1 and CDR2 from the germline V gene are NNHDY and SYVADS. The CDR3 runs to 15 residues. J lost 1 base, V lost 4 bases, and 5 bases had no gene match. Incomplete CDR3 DNA: TGTGCCAGCAGTCGACAGGGGACGGGTGCAGAA. It is translated as CASSRQGTGAE. The whole CDR3 is CASSRQGTGAETLYF.

This clone occurred a few times. Gene names are mouse gene names. The read ends 4 residues shy of where the CDR3 ends; the end is completed using the germline J gene. The J gene is TRBJ2-3, the V gene TRBV13-1; 10 positions match TRBD2. Germline lookup yields CDR1 NSHNY and CDR2 SYGAGN. V trimming: 3 bases; J trimming: 1 base; junction bases outside the gene matches: 8. There are 17 residues in the CDR3. The chain's CDR3 is CASSGAGGAYGAETLYF. Partial CDR3 DNA: TGTGCCAGCAGTGGAGCTGGGGGGGCGTATGGTGCAGAA.

Worth noting for this clone: Here the gene names and germline are mouse. The read ends 4 residues shy of where the CDR3 ends; the end is completed using the germline J gene. The chain has TRBV12-1 and TRBJ2-7; a weak D match, TRBD2 (6 bases). The V end lost 0 bases, the J end lost 0 bases, and 8 bases lay between the germline ends. The CDR3 spans 14 residues. Germline CDR1 SGHSN, CDR2 HYEKVE. The CDR3: CASSLGGSSYEQYF. The sequenced part of the CDR3 DNA is TGTGCCAGCTCTCTCGGGGGGAGCTCCTAT.

This clone turned up a few times. Gene names are the mouse ones. Read coverage stops 4 residues before the CDR3 terminus; the germline J gene supplies the remainder. The rearrangement joins TRBV5 to TRBJ2-3, with 10 bases lining up with TRBD1. With 4 bases clipped from V and 2 bases from J, the junction kept 3 bases outside the gene matches. This CDR3 has 15 amino acids. CDR1 and CDR2 (germline): LGHNA, YNLKQL (reference sequence). The CDR3 spells CASSRQGAAAETLYF. CDR3 DNA (partial): TGTGCCAGCAGCCGACAGGGGGCGGCTGCAGAA.

With regard to this clone: Gene names and germline match the mouse. The CDR3 is cut off 4 residues early in the read; its end comes from the germline J gene. This rearrangement joins TRBV19 to TRBJ2-3; 10 bases line up with TRBD2. V dropped 5 bases and J dropped 0; count of bases not matched to a gene: 6. The CDR3 has 16 residues. Germline CDR1 reads FNHDT; CDR2 reads SITEND (reference sequence). CDR3 residues: CASSPGLGISAETLYF. The sequenced CDR3 bases are TGTGCCAGCAGCCCGGGACTGGGGATTAGTGCAGAA. Filled out from reference TRBV19 and TRBJ2-3, the complete variable domain reads GGIITQTPKFLIGQEGQKLTLKCQQNFNHDTMYWYRQDSGKGLRLIYYSITENDLQKGDLSEGYDASREKKSSFSLTVTSAQKNEMAVFLCASSPGLGISAETLYFGSGTRLTVL.

This clone was recorded a few times. Gene labels here are mouse ones. The CDR3 end falls 4 residues outside the read, so it is completed with the germline J gene. The identical CDR3 is also encoded by other nucleotide sequences in the sample. The chain couples TRBV5 to TRBJ1-1, with 9 nucleotides matching TRBD1. Germline assignment: CDR1 LGHNA and CDR2 YNLKQL (reference sequence). The CDR3 runs 14 residues. The V and J ends lost 4 bases and 4 bases, in that order; junction bases with no gene match: 4. Partial CDR3 DNA: TGTGCCAGCAGCCTACAGGGGGCGGGCACA. This codes for CASSLQGAGT. The CDR3 in full is CASSLQGAGTEVFF.

This clone was seen only a few times. These gene names are mouse names. CDR3 DNA, as far as it was read: TGTGCTAGCAGTTCCAGCTATAATTCGCCC. This gives the protein CASSSSYNSP. The full CDR3 reads CASSSSYNSPLYF. The V call is TRBV29, the J call TRBJ1-6; D unclear. The CDR3 end falls 3 residues outside the read, so it is completed with the germline J gene. TRBJ1-6 is identified as an open reading frame with a role that is uncertain. The CDR3 consists of 13 residues. Germline assignment: CDR1 MSHET and CDR2 SYDVDS. Trimming took 4 bases from V and 3 from J, leaving 4 bases between them.

This clone showed up just a few times. All gene names here are mouse names. CDR3 DNA, as far as it was read: TGTGCCAGCAGTCCTCCGGGACAGGGCCTCTAT. This translates into CASSPPGQGLY. The full CDR3 protein reads CASSPPGQGLYEQYF. V and J are TRBV19 and TRBJ2-7, with 9 bases identical to TRBD1. The read comes to an end 4 residues before the CDR3 does, leaving the germline J gene to fill in the end. From germline, CDR1 is FNHDT and CDR2 SITEND (reference sequence). The CDR3 contains 15 residues. J gave up 3 bases and V 4 bases, and 8 bases lay outside the gene matches.

In regard to this clone: All gene names here are mouse names. The read finishes 4 residues shy of the CDR3 end, and the germline J gene is used to complete it. The same CDR3 arises from other DNA sequences in this sample as well. The gene calls are TRBV19 and TRBJ2-7; TRBD2 matches 12 bases. CDR1 FNHDT and CDR2 SITEND come from the germline V gene (reference sequence). The CDR3 sequence is 14 residues long. Incomplete CDR3 DNA: TGTGCCAGCACCTCCGGGACTGGGGGGTAT. It is translated as CASTSGTGGY. The full-length CDR3 reads as CASTSGTGGYEQYF.

Points on this clone: Each gene name is a mouse one. The CDR3 is cut off 4 residues early in the read; its end comes from the germline J gene. The chain joins TRBV1 to TRBJ1-1; tentative D call: TRBD1 (6 bases). The CDR3 spans 12 residues. CDR1 and CDR2 from the germline V gene are NSQYPW and LRSPGD (reference sequence). Incomplete CDR3 DNA: TGCACCTGCAGTCCGGGACACCCA. This translates into CTCSPGHP. The whole CDR3 protein is CTCSPGHPEVFF. The full variable domain, completed using reference TRBV1 and TRBJ1-1, is VTLLEQNPRWRLVPRGQAVNLRCILKNSQYPWMSWYQQDLQKQLQWLFTLRSPGDKEVKSLPGADYLATRVTDTELRLQVANMSQGRTLYCTCSPGHPEVFFGKGTRLTVV.

The sample holds a few counts of this clone. Gene names and germline match the mouse. The read comes to an end 4 residues before the CDR3 does, leaving the germline J gene to fill in the end. The chain is built from TRBV19 and TRBJ1-2; 8 bases map to TRBD1. The CDR3 extends over 15 amino acids. The germline V gene encodes CDR1 FNHDT and CDR2 SITEND (reference sequence). V lost 2 bases and J lost 3; bases outside the gene matches: 6. Partial CDR3 DNA: TGTGCCAGCAGTATCAGGGGGCCGGGGCACTCC. Protein product: CASSIRGPGHS. The complete CDR3 sequence is CASSIRGPGHSDYTF.

Remarks on this clone: The gene names given are mouse names. The sequenced fragment ends 4 residues before the CDR3 boundary, so the rest is inferred from the germline J gene. The chain is built from TRBV19 and TRBJ2-4, with 10 bases lining up with TRBD2. Germline values: CDR1 FNHDT, CDR2 SITEND (reference sequence). The CDR3 sequence is 15 residues long. Trimming at V came to 4 bases and at J to 0 bases, leaving 2 bases not matched to a gene. CDR3 region: CASSGGLGSQNTLYF. The CDR3 DNA, read in part, is TGTGCCAGCAGTGGGGGACTGGGGAGTCAAAAC.

About this clone itself: Mouse gene names apply. Read sequence stops 4 residues before the CDR3 end, and the germline J gene provides the missing end. This chain links TRBV13-2 with TRBJ2-1, with 10 nucleotides matching TRBD2. Per germline, CDR1 NNHNN and CDR2 SYGAGS (reference sequence). The V segment lost 0 bases and the J segment 3 bases; nucleotides outside the gene matches: 6. The CDR3 loop spans 17 amino acids. The CDR3 reads CASGDATGGTLYAEQFF. Incomplete CDR3 DNA: TGTGCCAGCGGTGATGCGACTGGGGGGACACTCTATGCT.

This clone was found a few times. Mouse gene names apply. The CDR3 end falls 4 residues outside the read, so it is completed with the germline J gene. Distinct nucleotide sequences in the sample also encode this CDR3. The chain is built from TRBV5 and TRBJ2-7; 8 bases agree with TRBD2. The J segment lost 2 bases and the V segment lost 4 bases, leaving 4 bases of the junction unmatched. The CDR3 extends over 14 amino acids. Germline V gene sequence: CDR1 LGHNA, CDR2 YNLKQL (reference sequence). The CDR3 spells CASSPRLGTYEQYF. The sequenced CDR3 bases are TGTGCCAGCAGCCCTCGACTGGGGACCTAT.